Following are 13 T cell receptor beta chains from one sample sequenced in a study of graft-versus-host responses after intestinal transplantation. Antigens for these TCRs are unknown. Some clones are missing from TCRdb's copy, which holds only in-frame ones; the method was immunoSEQ multiplex PCR. The sample gives 85,000 to 100,000 clones, about 92% of which show up once; about 2% is in the top ten. This specimen consisted of unstimulated CD8+ T cells sorted from spleen or lymph node cells, obtained before intestinal transplant. The origin of the receptors is a human donor who received an intestinal transplant.

The chain recombines TRBV19 with TRBJ2-7, with TRBD2 identical over 12 bases. The V gene end was trimmed by 5 bases and the J gene end by 5 bases; junction bases not matched to a gene: 7. This CDR3 spans 15 amino acids. Germline CDR1 and CDR2: LNHDA and SQIVND (reference sequence). CDR3 in amino acids: CASSQGLAGGNEQYF. CDR3 nucleotides: TGTGCCAGTAGTCAGGGACTAGCGGGCGGAAACGAGCAGTACTTC.

V gene TRBV15 combines with J gene TRBJ1-1, with D perhaps TRBD1 (5 bases). V lost 3 bases and J 10 bases, leaving 12 bases between the germline ends. The CDR3 sequence is 12 residues long. CDR1 is LNHNV and CDR2 is YYDKDF in the germline V gene (reference sequence). CDR3 DNA: TGTGCCACCAGCAGCACAGGCTACCGAGCTTTCTTT. This sequence encodes CATSSTGYRAFF. Drawing the rest from reference TRBV15 and TRBJ1-1, the complete variable domain is DAMVIQNPRYQVTQFGKPVTLSCSQTLNHNVMYWYQQKSSQAPKLLFHYYDKDFNNEADTPDNFQSRRPNTSFCFLDIRSPGLGDTAMYLCATSSTGYRAFFGQGTRLTVV.

The chain employs TRBV19 and TRBJ1-5; D is perhaps TRBD1 (6 bases). V shed 5 bases and J shed 4 bases, with 15 bases lying between them. Germline lookup yields CDR1 LNHDA and CDR2 SQIVND (reference sequence). CDR3 length: 15 residues. This CDR3 is CASSSFRGENQPQHF. The CDR3 DNA sequence: TGTGCCAGTAGTTCCTTCAGGGGCGAGAATCAGCCCCAGCATTTT.

The chain has TRBV7-9 and TRBJ2-7, with 7 bases matching TRBD2. CDR3 size: 13 residues. Germline V CDR1 and CDR2: SEHNR, FQNEAQ (reference sequence). J lost 7 bases, V lost 7 bases, and 10 bases had no gene match. The CDR3 coding sequence is TGTGCCAGCACCCCCACCTCCGGGAGGGAGCAGTACTTC. This encodes CASTPTSGREQYF.

This chain links TRBV7-9 with TRBJ2-7, with TRBD2 matching over 7 bases. V lost 3 bases, J lost 6 bases, and 11 bases stayed unmatched. From germline, CDR1 is SEHNR and CDR2 FQNEAQ (reference sequence). This CDR3 contains 15 residues. The CDR3 DNA follows: TGTGCCAGCAGCTTGTACGGGACTACCCAGGGCGAGCAGTACTTC. Translation gives CASSLYGTTQGEQYF. Using reference TRBV7-9 and TRBJ2-7 for the parts outside the CDR3, the full variable domain is DTGVSQNPRHKITKRGQNVTFRCDPISEHNRLYWYRQTLGQGPEFLTYFQNEAQLEKSRLLSDRFSAERPKGSFSTLEIQRTEQGDSAMYLCASSLYGTTQGEQYFGPGTRLTVT.

The gene calls are TRBV13 and TRBJ1-1; unclear D gene. Germline CDR1 and CDR2: PRHDT and FYEKMQ (reference sequence). The V end was cut by 5 bases, the J end by 1 base, with 8 bases between. CDR3 length equals 13 residues. This chain's CDR3 is CASSQRGNTEAFF. DNA of the CDR3: TGTGCCAGCAGCCAAAGAGGGAACACTGAAGCTTTCTTT.

The chain has TRBV13 and TRBJ2-1, with 7 bases that match TRBD2. Trimming took 4 bases from V and 3 from J; bases not matched to a gene: 9. Germline CDR1 and CDR2: PRHDT and FYEKMQ (reference sequence). The CDR3 contains 16 residues. This CDR3 is CASSSRGDWNYNEQFF. CDR3 in DNA: TGTGCCAGCAGCTCCCGGGGGGATTGGAACTACAATGAGCAGTTCTTC.

The CDR3: CASTPGRARVMGTDTQYF. The CDR3 bases are TGTGCCAGCACCCCCGGGAGGGCTCGGGTGATGGGCACAGATACGCAGTATTTT. The chain uses TRBV9 and TRBJ2-3; 8 bases map to TRBD2. V shed 6 bases, J shed 1 base, and the junction held 16 bases outside the gene matches. CDR1 is SGDLS and CDR2 is YYNGEE in the germline V gene. The CDR3 is 18 amino acids.

The CDR3 coding sequence is TGTGCCAGCAGTGAACCGGGACAGAACACTGAAGCTTTCTTT. Translated: CASSEPGQNTEAFF. This chain links TRBV25-1 with TRBJ1-1, with a tentative D call TRBD1 (6 bases). CDR1 and CDR2 from the germline V gene are MGHDK and SYGVNS. The CDR3 totals 14 residues. V dropped 2 bases and J dropped 1 base, with 8 bases sitting between them.

The CDR3 here is CASSLVGGEAEAFF. The DNA for the CDR3 is TGTGCCAGCAGCTTGGTTGGGGGGGAGGCAGAAGCTTTCTTT. The gene calls are TRBV5-5 and TRBJ1-1; the D gene is possibly TRBD1 (5 bases). CDR1 is SGHKS, CDR2 YYEKEE, per germline (reference sequence). V was trimmed by 0 bases and J by 8 bases, leaving 14 bases between them. The CDR3 spans 14 residues.

The chain is built from TRBV19 and TRBJ1-2; D gene unclear. The CDR3 has 15 residues. V lost 4 bases and J 8 bases, leaving 20 bases between the germline ends. Germline V gives CDR1 LNHDA, CDR2 SQIVND (reference sequence). The DNA for the CDR3 is TGTGCCAGTAGTAGTTCGGCAGGACTCAACGGGGGCTACACCTTC. Translated: CASSSSAGLNGGYTF.

The chain employs TRBV11-3 and TRBJ2-5; tentatively, D is TRBD2 (6 bases). This CDR3 region has 17 residues. Germline V gene sequence: CDR1 SGHNT, CDR2 YENEEA. Trimming stripped 1 base from V and 5 bases from J, with 20 bases between. The CDR3 coding sequence is TGTGCCAGCAGCTTAGGACCCCAGCGGGCCCCACATGAGACCCAGTACTTC. Its translation is CASSLGPQRAPHETQYF.

The chain carries TRBV7-2 and TRBJ2-3; 8 nucleotides line up with TRBD1. This CDR3 has 16 amino acids. CDR1 is SGHTA, CDR2 FQGNSA, per germline. V trimming: 1 base; J trimming: 2 bases; junction bases outside the gene matches: 5. CDR3: CASSLVGQVPTDTQYF. CDR3 bases: TGTGCCAGCAGCTTAGTGGGACAGGTCCCCACAGATACGCAGTATTTT.